This T cell receptor (beta chain) originates from a study of T cell responses to AZD1222 COVID-19 vaccine (TCRdb year 2021). With regard to the full study: A total of 233 trial participants underwent TCR sequencing, of whom 200 to 220 had received two doses of AZD1222 and around 25 had received two doses of the MenACWY control vaccine. Enrollment into the trials was organized by age into subgroups of 18-55, 56-69 and 70-plus years, and those subgroups contained roughly 150, 30 and 60 TCR-sequenced participants, respectively. Overall study results and their limits: Nearly half of unique spike-specific TCRs reportedly recognized epitopes outside regions mutated in the B.1.351 and B.1.1.7 variants. Participants were mostly white British, with more females than males. The authors suggested clonal diversity may have been underestimated. After two AZD1222 doses, both the breadth and the depth of spike-specific TCRs were significantly higher than at day 0 and than in MenACWY recipients. Conclusions about previously exposed vaccinees are limited because only five or six AZD1222 recipients were SARS-CoV-2 seropositive at baseline. Because no day 14 peak-response samples were available, the repertoires could be characterized only after the peak T cell response. The 56-69-year group was small, and its depth increase did not reach significance, likely because of low power. CD4 TCRs associated with the vaccine covered the entire spike protein, and the dominant responses were in regions 160-218 and 743-854.

The CDR3 regions of human TCRbeta chains were analyzed by immunosequencing. Under the source paper's analysis protocol: Repertoire TCRs were matched against a reference library of SARS-CoV-2-specific TCRs generated with the MIRA antigen-specificity platform. Breadth was defined as the fraction of unique TCRs that were SARS-CoV-2-associated. Depth was defined as the fraction of total T cells that were SARS-CoV-2-associated. Using the MIRA data, every spike-specific TCR was mapped to the spike region that the TCR reacted to and assigned to either a CD4 or a CD8 class. Log10-transformed breadth and depth values were compared by one-way ANOVA with Sidak's multiple comparisons tests. This immuneACCESS table, as held by TCRdb, lists in-frame sequences with V and J called but not all clones. Of the missing ones, under half trace to an unresolved V gene in checked studies; the others have no known cause. The DNA was the basis for D and trimming; V, J and clone size are from that table. In all, the sample holds some 98,000 clones, and about 90% of those were seen once. The ten largest clones represent 16% of the sample.

From the cysteine up to the phenylalanine, the CDR3 has a length of 17 residues. Of the read, only the CDR3 DNA is kept; its 51 bases are in frame from base 1. Trimming at the junction amounts to 6 bases on V and 3 bases on J, and the germline ends lie 21 bases apart. CDR1 and CDR2, looked up from the germline V gene, are MDHEN and SYDVKM. What this sample's time point label stands for: about 28 days (+/-7) after the second vaccine dose. AZD1222 recipients whose second dose came at about 4 weeks and those whose second dose came at about 12 weeks were combined into one group, since spike-specific TCR depth and breadth did not differ between the two schedules. Vaccinee samples were obtained from the UK trials COV001 and COV002, which included a single-blind randomized controlled phase 2/3 trial of AZD1222 (ChAdOx1 nCoV-19) in healthy adults. For TCRbeta chain sequencing, PBMC samples from trial participants were taken at day 0 and at day 28 after the second dose.

On this clone: The antigen it recognizes is unknown. One base away there is no much larger clone; base qualities are not given.

The sequencing used peripheral blood, collected 28 days after the second AZD1222 dose. This receptor was taken from an adult who received the AZD1222 COVID-19 vaccine. The chain is assembled from TRBV28 and TRBJ2-1; a tentative D match to TRBD2 spans 7 bases. The CDR3 protein: CASRHRRGGLVYNEQFF. The DNA is as follows: TGTGCCAGCAGACACCGACGCGGGGGCCTGGTCTACAATGAGCAGTTCTTC.